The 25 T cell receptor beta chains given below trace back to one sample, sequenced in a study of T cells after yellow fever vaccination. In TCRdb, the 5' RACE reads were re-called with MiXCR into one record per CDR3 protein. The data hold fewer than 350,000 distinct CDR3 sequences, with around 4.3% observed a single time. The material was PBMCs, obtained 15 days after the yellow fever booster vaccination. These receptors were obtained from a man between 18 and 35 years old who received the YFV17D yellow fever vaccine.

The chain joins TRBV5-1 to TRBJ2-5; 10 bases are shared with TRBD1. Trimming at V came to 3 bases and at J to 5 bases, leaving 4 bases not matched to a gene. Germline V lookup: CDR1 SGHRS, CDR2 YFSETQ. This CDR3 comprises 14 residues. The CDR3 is CASSSPGQGETQYF. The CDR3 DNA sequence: TGCGCCAGCAGCTCTCCGGGACAGGGGGAGACCCAGTACTTC.

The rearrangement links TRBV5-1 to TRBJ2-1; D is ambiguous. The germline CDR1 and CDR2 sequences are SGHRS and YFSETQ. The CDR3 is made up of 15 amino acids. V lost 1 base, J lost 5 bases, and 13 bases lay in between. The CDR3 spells CASSLSQDWNNEQFF. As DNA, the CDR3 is TGCGCCAGCAGCTTGTCTCAAGACTGGAACAATGAGCAGTTCTTC. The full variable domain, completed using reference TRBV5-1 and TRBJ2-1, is KAGVTQTPRYLIKTRGQQVTLSCSPISGHRSVSWYQQTPGQGLQFLFEYFSETQRNKGNFPGRFSGRQFSNSRSEMNVSTLELGDSALYLCASSLSQDWNNEQFFGPGTRLTVL.

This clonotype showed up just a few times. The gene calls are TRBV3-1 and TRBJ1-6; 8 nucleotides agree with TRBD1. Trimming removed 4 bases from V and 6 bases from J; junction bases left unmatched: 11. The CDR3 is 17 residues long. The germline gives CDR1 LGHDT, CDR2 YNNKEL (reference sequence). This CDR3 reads CASSPLSGDRGNSPLHF. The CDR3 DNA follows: TGTGCCAGCAGCCCCTTGTCCGGAGACAGGGGTAATTCACCCCTCCACTTT.

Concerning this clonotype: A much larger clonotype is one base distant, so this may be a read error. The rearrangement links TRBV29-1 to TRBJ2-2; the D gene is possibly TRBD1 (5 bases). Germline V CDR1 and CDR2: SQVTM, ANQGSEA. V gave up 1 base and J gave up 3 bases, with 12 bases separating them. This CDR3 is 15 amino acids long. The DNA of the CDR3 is TGCAGCGTTGAAGTCAGCAGGGTCTACACCGGGGAGCTGTTTTTT. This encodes CSVEVSRVYTGELFF.

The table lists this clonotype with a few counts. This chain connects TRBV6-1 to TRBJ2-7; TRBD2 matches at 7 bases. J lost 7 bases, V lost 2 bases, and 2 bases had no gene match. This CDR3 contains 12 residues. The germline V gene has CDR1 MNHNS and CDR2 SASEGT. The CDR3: CASSEWGGEQYV. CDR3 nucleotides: TGTGCCAGCAGTGAATGGGGGGGGGAGCAGTACGTC.

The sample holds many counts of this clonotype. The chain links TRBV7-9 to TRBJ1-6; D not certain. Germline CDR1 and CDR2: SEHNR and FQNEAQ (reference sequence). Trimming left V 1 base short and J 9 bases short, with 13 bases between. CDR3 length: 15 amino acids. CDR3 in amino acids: CASSLEVDSGSPLHF. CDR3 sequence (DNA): TGTGCCAGCAGCTTAGAGGTCGATTCTGGTTCACCCCTCCACTTT. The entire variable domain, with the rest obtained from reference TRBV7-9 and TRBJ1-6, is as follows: DTGVSQNPRHKITKRGQNVTFRCDPISEHNRLYWYRQTLGQGPEFLTYFQNEAQLEKSRLLSDRFSAERPKGSFSTLEIQRTEQGDSAMYLCASSLEVDSGSPLHFGNGTRLTVT.

CDR3 amino acids: CASSEAQGFEQYV. The CDR3, as DNA: TGTGCCAGCAGTGAAGCACAGGGTTTCGAGCAGTACGTC. This chain connects TRBV6-1 to TRBJ2-7; a possible D gene is TRBD1 (6 bases). The CDR3 has 13 residues. Trimming cost V 0 bases and J 6 bases, with 9 bases left between them. In germline, CDR1 is MNHNS, CDR2 SASEGT.

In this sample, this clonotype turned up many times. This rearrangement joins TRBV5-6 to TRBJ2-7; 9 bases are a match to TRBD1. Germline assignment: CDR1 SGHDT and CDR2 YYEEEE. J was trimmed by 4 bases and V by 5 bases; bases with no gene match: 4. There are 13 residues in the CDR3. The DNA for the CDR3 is TGTGCCAGCAGTAACAGGGGGCTGTACGAGCAGTACTTC. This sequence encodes CASSNRGLYEQYF.

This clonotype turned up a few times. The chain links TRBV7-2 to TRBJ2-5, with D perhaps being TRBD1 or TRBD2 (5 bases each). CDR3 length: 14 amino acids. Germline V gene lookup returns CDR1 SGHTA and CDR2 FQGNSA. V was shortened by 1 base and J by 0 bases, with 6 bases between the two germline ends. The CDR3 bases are TGTGCCAGCAGCTTAGGGGGACACCAAGAGACCCAGTACTTC. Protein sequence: CASSLGGHQETQYF.

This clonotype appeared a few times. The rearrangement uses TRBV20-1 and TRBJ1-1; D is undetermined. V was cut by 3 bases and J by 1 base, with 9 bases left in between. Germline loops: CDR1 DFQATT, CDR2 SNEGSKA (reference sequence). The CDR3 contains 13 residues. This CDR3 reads CSARGRRNTEAFF. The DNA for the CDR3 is TGCAGTGCTAGGGGTCGGCGGAACACTGAAGCTTTCTTT.

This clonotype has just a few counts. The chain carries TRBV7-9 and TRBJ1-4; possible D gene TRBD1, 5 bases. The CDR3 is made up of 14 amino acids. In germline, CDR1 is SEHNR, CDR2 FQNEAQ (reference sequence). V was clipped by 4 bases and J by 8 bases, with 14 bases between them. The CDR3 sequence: CASSSLGTAEKLFF. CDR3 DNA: TGTGCCAGCAGCTCCCTAGGGACGGCGGAAAAACTGTTTTTT.

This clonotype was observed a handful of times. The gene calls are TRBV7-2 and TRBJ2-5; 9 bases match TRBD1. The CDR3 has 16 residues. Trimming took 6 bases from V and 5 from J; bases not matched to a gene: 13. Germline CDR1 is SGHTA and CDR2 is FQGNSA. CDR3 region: CASSRIAGTGRETQYF. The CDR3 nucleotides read TGTGCCAGCAGTCGAATCGCCGGGACAGGGAGGGAGACCCAGTACTTC.

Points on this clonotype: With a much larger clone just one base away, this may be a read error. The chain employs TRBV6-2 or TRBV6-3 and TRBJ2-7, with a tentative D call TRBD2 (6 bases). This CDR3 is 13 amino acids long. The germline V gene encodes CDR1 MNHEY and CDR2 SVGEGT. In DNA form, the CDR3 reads TGTGCCAGCAGCCCCGGGGGATCCTTCGAGCAGTACGTC. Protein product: CASSPGGSFEQYV.

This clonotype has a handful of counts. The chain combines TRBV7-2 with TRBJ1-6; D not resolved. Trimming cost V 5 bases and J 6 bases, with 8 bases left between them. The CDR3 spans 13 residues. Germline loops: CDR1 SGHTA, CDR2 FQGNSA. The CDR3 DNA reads TGTGCCAGCAGCCCTAGGGCTAATTCACCCCTCCACTTT. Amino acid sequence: CASSPRANSPLHF.

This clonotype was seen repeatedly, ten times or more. In DNA form, the CDR3 reads TGTGCCAGCAGCTTACACAAACAGGGGGTTGATGGCTACACCTTC. Translation gives CASSLHKQGVDGYTF. This rearrangement joins TRBV7-2 to TRBJ1-2; 8 bases map to TRBD1. Germline CDR1 is SGHTA and CDR2 is FQGNSA. The ends lost 2 bases at V and 6 bases at J; junction bases unmatched: 8. The CDR3 totals 15 residues.

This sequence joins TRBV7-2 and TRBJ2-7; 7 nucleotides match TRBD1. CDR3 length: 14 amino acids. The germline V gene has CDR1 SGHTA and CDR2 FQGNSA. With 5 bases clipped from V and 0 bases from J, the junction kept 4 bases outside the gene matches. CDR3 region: CASSRTGFSYEQYF. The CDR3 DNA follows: TGTGCCAGCAGCCGGACAGGATTCTCCTACGAGCAGTACTTC.

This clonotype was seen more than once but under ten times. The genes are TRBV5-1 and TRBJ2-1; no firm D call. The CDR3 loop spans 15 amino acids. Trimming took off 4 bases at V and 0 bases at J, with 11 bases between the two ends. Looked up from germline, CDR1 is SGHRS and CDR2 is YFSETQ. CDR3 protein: CASSRGESSYNEQFF. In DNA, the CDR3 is TGCGCCAGCAGCCGAGGAGAGAGCTCCTACAATGAGCAGTTCTTC.

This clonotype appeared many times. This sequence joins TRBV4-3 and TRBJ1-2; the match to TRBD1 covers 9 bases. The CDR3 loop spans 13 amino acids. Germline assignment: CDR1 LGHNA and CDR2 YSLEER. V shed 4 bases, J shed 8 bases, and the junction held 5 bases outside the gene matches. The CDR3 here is CASSRDREEGYTF. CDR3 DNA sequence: TGCGCCAGCAGCCGGGACAGGGAAGAAGGCTACACCTTC.

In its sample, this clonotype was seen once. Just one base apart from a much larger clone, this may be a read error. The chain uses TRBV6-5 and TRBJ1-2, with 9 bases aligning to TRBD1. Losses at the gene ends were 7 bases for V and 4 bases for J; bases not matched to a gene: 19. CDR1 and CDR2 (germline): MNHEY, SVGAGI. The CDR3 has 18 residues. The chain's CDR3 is CASIKRRDRANCRYGYTF. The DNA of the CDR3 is TGTGCCAGCATTAAACGTCGGGACAGGGCGAATTGCCGCTATGGCTACACCTTC.

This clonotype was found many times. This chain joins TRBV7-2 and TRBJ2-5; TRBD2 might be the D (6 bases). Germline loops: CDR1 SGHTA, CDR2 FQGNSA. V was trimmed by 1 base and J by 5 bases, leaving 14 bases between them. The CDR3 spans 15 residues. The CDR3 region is CASSLVGGTGETQYF. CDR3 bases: TGTGCCAGCAGCTTAGTCGGGGGAACCGGGGAGACCCAGTACTTC.

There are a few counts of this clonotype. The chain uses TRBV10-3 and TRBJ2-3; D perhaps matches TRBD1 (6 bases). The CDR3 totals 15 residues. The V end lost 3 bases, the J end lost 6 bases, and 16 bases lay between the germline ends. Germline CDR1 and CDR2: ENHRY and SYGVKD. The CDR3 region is CAISDGDNPADTQYF. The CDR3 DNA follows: TGTGCCATCAGTGACGGGGACAACCCCGCGGATACGCAGTATTTT.

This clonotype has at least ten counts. The CDR3 region has the DNA TGTGCCAGCAGCCAGGGTAGGGATACTGAAGCTTTCTTT. This codes for CASSQGRDTEAFF. The rearrangement joins TRBV7-2 to TRBJ1-1; D perhaps matches TRBD1 (5 bases). The CDR3 covers 13 residues. The germline V and J ends were trimmed by 5 bases and 5 bases, with 12 bases remaining between them. Germline values: CDR1 SGHTA, CDR2 FQGNSA.

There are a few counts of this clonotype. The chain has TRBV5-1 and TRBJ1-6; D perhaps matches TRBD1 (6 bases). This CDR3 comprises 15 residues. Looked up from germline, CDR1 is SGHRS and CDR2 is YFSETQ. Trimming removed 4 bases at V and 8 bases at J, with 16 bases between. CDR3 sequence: CASSAAGDLYSPLHF. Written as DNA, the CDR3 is TGCGCCAGCAGCGCAGCAGGGGATCTGTATTCACCCCTCCACTTT.

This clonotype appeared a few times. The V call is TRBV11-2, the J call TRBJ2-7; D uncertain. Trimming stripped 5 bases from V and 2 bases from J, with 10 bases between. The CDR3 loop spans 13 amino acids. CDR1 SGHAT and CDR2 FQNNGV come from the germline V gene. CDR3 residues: CASSPRTAYEQYF. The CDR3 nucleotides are TGTGCCAGCAGCCCAAGGACGGCCTACGAGCAGTACTTC. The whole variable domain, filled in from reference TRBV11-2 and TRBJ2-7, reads EAGVAQSPRYKIIEKRQSVAFWCNPISGHATLYWYQQILGQGPKLLIQFQNNGVVDDSQLPKDRFSAERLKGVDSTLKIQPAKLEDSAVYLCASSPRTAYEQYFGPGTRLTVT.

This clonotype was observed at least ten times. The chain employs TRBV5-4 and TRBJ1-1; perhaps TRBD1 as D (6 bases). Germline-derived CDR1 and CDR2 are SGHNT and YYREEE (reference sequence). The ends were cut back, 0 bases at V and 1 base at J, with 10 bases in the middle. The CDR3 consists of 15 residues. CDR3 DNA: TGTGCCAGCAGCTTGGCAGAGGGGGGGAACACTGAAGCTTTCTTT. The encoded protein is CASSLAEGGNTEAFF.